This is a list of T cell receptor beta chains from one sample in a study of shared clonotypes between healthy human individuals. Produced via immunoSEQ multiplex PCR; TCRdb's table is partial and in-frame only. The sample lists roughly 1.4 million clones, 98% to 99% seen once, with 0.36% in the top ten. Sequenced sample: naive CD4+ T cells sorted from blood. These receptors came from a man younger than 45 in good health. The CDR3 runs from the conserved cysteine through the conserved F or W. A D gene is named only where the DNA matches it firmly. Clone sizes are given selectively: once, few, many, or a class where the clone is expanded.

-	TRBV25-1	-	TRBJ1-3	CASSDSGNTIYF	TGTGCCAGCAGTGATTCTGGAAACACCATATATTTT
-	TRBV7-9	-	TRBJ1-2	CASSLGGTKESYTF	TGTGCCAGCAGCTTAGGAGGGACGAAAGAGAGCTACACCTTC
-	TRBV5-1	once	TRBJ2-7	CASSLSYQGTRASGSYEQYF	TGCGCCAGCAGCTTGAGTTACCAGGGGACTCGGGCTAGCGGCTCCTACGAGCAGTACTTC
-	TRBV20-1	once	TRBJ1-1	CSAPLGTEAFF	TGCAGTGCCCCACTGGGGACTGAAGCTTTCTTT
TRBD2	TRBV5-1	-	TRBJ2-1	CASSSGLAPGHEQFF	TGCGCCAGCAGCTCGGGACTAGCCCCGGGGCATGAGCAGTTCTTC
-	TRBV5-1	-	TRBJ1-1	CASEGTGNTEAFF	TGCGCCAGCGAAGGGACGGGGAACACTGAAGCTTTCTTT
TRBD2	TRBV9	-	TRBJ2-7	CASSVGGASGKQYF	TGTGCCAGCAGCGTAGGAGGAGCTAGCGGTAAGCAGTACTTC
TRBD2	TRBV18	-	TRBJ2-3	CASSPPGGRASSDTQYF	TGTGCCAGCTCACCACCGGGCGGGAGGGCCTCTAGTGATACGCAGTATTTT
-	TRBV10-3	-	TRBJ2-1	CAISESLPSFNEQFF	TGTGCCATCAGTGAGTCGTTGCCCTCCTTCAATGAGCAGTTCTTC
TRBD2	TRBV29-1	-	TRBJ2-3	CSVGMSASGGRDTQYF	TGCAGCGTTGGTATGTCGGCTAGCGGGGGCCGGGATACGCAGTATTTT
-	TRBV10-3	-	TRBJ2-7	CAISESETGRWTYEQYF	TGTGCCATCAGTGAGAGTGAAACAGGGCGTTGGACCTACGAGCAGTACTTC
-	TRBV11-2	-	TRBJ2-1	CASSWAWRGSSYNEQFF	TGTGCCAGCAGCTGGGCGTGGAGGGGGAGCTCCTACAATGAGCAGTTCTTC
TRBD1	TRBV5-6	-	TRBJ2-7	CASSPQSGQSVEQYF	TGTGCCAGCAGCCCACAGTCGGGACAGAGTGTCGAGCAGTACTTC
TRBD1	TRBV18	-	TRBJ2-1	CASSPPYSGGPYNEQFF	TGTGCCAGCTCACCACCGTACTCAGGGGGTCCCTACAATGAGCAGTTCTTC
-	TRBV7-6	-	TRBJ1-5	CASSLGPNQPQHF	TGTGCCAGCAGCTTGGGGCCCAATCAGCCCCAGCATTTT